This note documents a single T cell receptor (beta chain) sequence. Measured with immunoSEQ multiplex PCR; TCRdb has only the in-frame clones, and not every one. The sample has some 1,400,000 clones; more than 95% are singletons. The sample is drawn from a study of shared clonotypes between healthy human individuals. The clonotype originates from a man between 25 and 39 years old in good health. The sequenced material came from naive CD4+ T cells sorted from blood. Specified subset: CD45RA+ positively selected.

The CDR3 sequence: CASRGRYYEQYF. For the CDR3, the DNA is TGTGCCTCGAGGGGGAGATATTACGAGCAGTACTTC. The genes are TRBV28 and TRBJ2-7; a possible D gene is TRBD1 (6 bases). Germline CDR1 is MDHEN and CDR2 is SYDVKM. V was pared by 11 bases and J by 4 bases, with 15 bases between. CDR3 length: 12 residues.